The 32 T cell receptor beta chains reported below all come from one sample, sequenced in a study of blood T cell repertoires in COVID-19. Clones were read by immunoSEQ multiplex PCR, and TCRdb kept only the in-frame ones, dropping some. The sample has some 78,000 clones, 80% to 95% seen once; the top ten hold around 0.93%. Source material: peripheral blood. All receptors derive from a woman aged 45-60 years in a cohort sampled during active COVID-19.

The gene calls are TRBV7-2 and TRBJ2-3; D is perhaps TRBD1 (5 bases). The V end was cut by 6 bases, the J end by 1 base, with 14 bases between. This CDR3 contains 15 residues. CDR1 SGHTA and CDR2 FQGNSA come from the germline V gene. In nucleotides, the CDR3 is TGTGCCAGCAGTAAACAGGAGACGGGCACAGATACGCAGTATTTT. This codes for CASSKQETGTDTQYF.

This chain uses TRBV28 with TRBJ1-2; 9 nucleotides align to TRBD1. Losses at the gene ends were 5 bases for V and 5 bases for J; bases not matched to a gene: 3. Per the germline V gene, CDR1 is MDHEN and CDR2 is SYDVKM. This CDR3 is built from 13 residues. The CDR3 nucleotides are TGTGCCAGCAGTGGGGACAGGGTGTATGGCTACACCTTC. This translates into CASSGDRVYGYTF.

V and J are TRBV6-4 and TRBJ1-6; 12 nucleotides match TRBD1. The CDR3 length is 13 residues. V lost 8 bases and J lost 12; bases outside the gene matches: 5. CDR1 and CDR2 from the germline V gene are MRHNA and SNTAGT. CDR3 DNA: TGTGCCAGCTCCCGGGACAGGGGGCTACCCCTCCACTTT. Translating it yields CASSRDRGLPLHF.

The CDR3 DNA reads as TGCGCCAGCAGCCCTGGGGCTAGCGGGGGTCGGGAGCAGTTCTTC. It translates to CASSPGASGGREQFF. The V and J genes are TRBV5-1 and TRBJ2-1; TRBD2 aligns across 10 bases. Germline loops: CDR1 SGHRS, CDR2 YFSETQ. This CDR3 is 15 amino acids long. The V gene end was trimmed by 4 bases and the J gene end by 10 bases; junction bases not matched to a gene: 11.

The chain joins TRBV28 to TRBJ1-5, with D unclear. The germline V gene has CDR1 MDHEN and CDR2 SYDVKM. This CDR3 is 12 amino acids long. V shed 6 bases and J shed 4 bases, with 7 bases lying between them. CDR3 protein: CASRLKNQPQHF. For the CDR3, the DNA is TGTGCCAGCAGACTCAAGAATCAGCCCCAGCATTTT.

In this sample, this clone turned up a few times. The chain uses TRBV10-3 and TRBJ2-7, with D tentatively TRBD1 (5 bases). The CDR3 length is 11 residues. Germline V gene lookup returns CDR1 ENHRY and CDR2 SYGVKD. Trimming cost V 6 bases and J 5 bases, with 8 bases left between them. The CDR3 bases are TGTGCCATCAGGGGGCACCACGAGCAGTACTTC. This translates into CAIRGHHEQYF.

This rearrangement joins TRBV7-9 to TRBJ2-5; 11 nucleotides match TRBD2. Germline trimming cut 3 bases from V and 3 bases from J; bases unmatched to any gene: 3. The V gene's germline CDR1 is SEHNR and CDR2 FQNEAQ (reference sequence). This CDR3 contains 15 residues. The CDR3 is CASSFKLAGEETQYF. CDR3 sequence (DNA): TGTGCCAGCAGCTTTAAACTAGCGGGAGAAGAGACCCAGTACTTC.

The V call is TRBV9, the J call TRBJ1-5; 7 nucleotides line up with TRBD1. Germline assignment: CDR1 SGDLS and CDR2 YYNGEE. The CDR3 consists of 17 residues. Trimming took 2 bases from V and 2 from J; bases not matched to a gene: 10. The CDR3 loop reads CASSVSTGEEGNQPQHF. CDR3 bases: TGTGCCAGCAGCGTGAGCACAGGGGAGGAGGGCAATCAGCCCCAGCATTTT.

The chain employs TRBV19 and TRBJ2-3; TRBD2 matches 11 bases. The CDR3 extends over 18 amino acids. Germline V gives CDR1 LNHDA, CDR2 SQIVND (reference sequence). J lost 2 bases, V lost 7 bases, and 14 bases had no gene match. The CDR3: CASTRGASGRKLTDTQYF. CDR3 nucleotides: TGTGCCAGTACCCGTGGGGCTAGCGGGAGGAAACTCACAGATACGCAGTATTTT.

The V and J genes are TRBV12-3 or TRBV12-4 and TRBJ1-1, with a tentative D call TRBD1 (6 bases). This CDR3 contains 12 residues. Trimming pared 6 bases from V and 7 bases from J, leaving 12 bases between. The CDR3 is CASRSTGLEAFF. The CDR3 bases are TGTGCCAGCAGATCGACAGGACTTGAAGCTTTCTTT.

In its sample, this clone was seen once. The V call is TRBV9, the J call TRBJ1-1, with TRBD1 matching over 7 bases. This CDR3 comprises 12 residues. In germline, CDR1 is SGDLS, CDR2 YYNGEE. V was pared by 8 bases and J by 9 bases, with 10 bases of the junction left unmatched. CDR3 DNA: TGTGCCAGTGGGGCCGACAGGGCCCAAGCTTTCTTT. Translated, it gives CASGADRAQAFF.

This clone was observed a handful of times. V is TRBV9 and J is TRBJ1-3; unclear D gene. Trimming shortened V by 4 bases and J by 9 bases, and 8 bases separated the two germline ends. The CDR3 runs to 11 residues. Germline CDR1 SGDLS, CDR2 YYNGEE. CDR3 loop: CASSNQRTIYF. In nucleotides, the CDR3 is TGTGCCAGCAGCAACCAGCGCACCATATATTTT.

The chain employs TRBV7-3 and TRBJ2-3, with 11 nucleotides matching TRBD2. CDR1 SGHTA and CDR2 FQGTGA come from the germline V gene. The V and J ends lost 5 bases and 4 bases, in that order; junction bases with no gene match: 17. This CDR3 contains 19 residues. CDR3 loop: CASSPRPDLLAGVSDTQYF. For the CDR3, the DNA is TGTGCCAGCAGCCCCCGGCCAGACTTACTAGCGGGAGTATCAGATACGCAGTATTTT.

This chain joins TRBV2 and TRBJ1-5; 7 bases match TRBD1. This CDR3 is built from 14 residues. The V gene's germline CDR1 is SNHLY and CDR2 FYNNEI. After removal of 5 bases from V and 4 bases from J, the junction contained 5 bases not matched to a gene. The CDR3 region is CASSYRGGNQPQHF. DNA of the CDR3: TGTGCCAGCAGTTACAGGGGAGGTAATCAGCCCCAGCATTTT.

CDR3 sequence reads: CASSSPGQGPETQYF. CDR3 in DNA: TGTGCCAGCAGCTCCCCGGGACAGGGGCCAGAGACCCAGTACTTC. The chain employs TRBV7-3 and TRBJ2-5; 10 bases agree with TRBD1. The CDR3 length is 15 residues. V trimming: 4 bases; J trimming: 4 bases; junction bases outside the gene matches: 6. Germline CDR1 SGHTA, CDR2 FQGTGA. The full variable domain, rest sourced from reference TRBV7-3 and TRBJ2-5, is GAGVSQTPSNKVTEKGKYVELRCDPISGHTALYWYRQSLGQGPEFLIYFQGTGAADDSGLPNDRFFAVRPEGSVSTLKIQRTERGDSAVYLCASSSPGQGPETQYFGPGTRLLVL.

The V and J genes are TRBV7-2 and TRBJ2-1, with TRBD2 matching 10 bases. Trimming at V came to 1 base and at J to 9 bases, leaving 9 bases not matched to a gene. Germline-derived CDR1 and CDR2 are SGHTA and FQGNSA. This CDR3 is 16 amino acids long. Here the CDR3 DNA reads TGTGCCAGCAGCTTAGATCAGGCTAGCGGGAGAGTTGAGCAGTTCTTC. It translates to CASSLDQASGRVEQFF.

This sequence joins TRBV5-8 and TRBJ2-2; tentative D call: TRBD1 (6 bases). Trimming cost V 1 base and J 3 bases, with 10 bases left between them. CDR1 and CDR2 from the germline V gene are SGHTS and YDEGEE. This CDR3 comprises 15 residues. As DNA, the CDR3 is TGTGCCAGCAGCTTGCCAGGGACATACACCGGGGAGCTGTTTTTT. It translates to CASSLPGTYTGELFF.

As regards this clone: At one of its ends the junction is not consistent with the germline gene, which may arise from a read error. The CDR3, as DNA: TGTGCTAGCAGCCCACAGGGAAGAGGGGAGCAGTACTTC. Amino acids: CASSPQGRGEQYF. J is TRBJ2-7 and V is TRBV7-7; TRBD1 is a possible D gene (6 bases). Looked up from germline, CDR1 is SSHAT and CDR2 is FNYEAQ (reference sequence). The CDR3 consists of 13 residues.

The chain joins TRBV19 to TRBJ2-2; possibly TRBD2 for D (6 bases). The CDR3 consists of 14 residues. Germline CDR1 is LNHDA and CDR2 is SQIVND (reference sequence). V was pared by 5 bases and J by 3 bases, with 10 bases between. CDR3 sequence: CASSYRDYTGELFF. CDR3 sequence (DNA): TGTGCCAGTAGTTACCGGGACTACACCGGGGAGCTGTTTTTT.

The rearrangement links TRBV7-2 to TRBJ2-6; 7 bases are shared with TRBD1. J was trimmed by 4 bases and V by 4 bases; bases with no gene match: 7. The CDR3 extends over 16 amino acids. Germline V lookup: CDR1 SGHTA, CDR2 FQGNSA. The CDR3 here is CASSSEGARGANVLTF. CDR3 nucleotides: TGTGCCAGCAGCTCCGAGGGGGCGAGGGGGGCCAACGTCCTGACTTTC.

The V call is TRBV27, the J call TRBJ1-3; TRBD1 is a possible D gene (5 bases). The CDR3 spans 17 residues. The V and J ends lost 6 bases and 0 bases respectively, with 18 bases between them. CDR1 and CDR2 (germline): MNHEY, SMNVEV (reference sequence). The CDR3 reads CASRSGPDSSSGNTIYF. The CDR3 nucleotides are TGTGCCAGCAGATCAGGGCCCGACAGCAGCTCTGGAAACACCATATATTTT.

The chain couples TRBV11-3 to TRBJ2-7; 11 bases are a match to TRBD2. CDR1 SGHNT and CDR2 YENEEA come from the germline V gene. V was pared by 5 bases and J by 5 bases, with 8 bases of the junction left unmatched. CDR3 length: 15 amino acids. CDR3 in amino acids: CASSPGLAGEDEQYF. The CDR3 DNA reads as TGTGCCAGCAGCCCCGGACTAGCGGGTGAAGACGAGCAGTACTTC.

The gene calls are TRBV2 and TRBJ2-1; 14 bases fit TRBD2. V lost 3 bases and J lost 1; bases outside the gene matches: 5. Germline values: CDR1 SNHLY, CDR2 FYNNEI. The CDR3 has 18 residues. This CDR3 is CASSEGLAGVGSYNEQFF. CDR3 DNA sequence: TGTGCCAGCAGTGAGGGACTAGCGGGAGTAGGGTCCTACAATGAGCAGTTCTTC.

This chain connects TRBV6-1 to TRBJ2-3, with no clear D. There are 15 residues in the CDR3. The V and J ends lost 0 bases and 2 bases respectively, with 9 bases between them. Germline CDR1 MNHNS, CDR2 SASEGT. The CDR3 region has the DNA TGTGCCAGCAGTGAAGCTGAAGCCTTCACAGATACGCAGTATTTT. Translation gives CASSEAEAFTDTQYF.

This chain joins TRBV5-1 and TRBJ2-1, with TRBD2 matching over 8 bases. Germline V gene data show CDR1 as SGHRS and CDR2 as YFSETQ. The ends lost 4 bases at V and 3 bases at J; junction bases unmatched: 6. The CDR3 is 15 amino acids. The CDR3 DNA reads TGCGCCAGCAGCGCCGAGGGACTAGGCTACAATGAGCAGTTCTTC. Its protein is CASSAEGLGYNEQFF.

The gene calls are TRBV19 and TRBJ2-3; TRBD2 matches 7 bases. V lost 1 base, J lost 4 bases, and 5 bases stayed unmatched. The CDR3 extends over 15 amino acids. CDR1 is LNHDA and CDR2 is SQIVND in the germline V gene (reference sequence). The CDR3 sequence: CASSIGGGSPDTQYF. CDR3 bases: TGTGCCAGTAGTATAGGTGGCGGGAGCCCAGATACGCAGTATTTT.

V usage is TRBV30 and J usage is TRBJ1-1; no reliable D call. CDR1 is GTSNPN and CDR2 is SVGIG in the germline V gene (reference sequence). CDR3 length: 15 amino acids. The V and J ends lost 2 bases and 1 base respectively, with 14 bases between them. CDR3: CAWSHPWAGNTEAFF. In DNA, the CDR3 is TGTGCCTGGAGTCACCCATGGGCAGGGAACACTGAAGCTTTCTTT. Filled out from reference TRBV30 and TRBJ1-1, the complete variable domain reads SQTIHQWPATLVQPVGSPLSLECTVEGTSNPNLYWYRQAAGRGLQLLFYSVGIGQISSEVPQNLSASRPQDRQFILSSKKLLLSDSGFYLCAWSHPWAGNTEAFFGQGTRLTVV.

CDR3 sequence (DNA): TGTGCCAGCAGCTCCCCCGGGTCCTATGGCTACACCTTC. Its translation is CASSSPGSYGYTF. This chain connects TRBV7-2 to TRBJ1-2; D call uncertain. Deletions cut 4 bases from V and 4 bases from J, with 10 bases between. The CDR3 sequence is 13 residues long. CDR1 is SGHTA, CDR2 FQGNSA, per germline.

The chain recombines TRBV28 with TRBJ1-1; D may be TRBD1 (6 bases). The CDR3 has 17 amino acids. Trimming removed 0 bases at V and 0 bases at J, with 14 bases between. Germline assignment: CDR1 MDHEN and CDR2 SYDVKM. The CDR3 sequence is CASSLWNRAWMNTEAFF. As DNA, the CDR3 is TGTGCCAGCAGTTTATGGAACAGGGCCTGGATGAACACTGAAGCTTTCTTT.

The CDR3 is CASSLEAQEGNTIYF. DNA of the CDR3: TGTGCCAGCAGTTTGGAGGCCCAGGAGGGAAACACCATATATTTT. The chain employs TRBV28 and TRBJ1-3; D is undetermined. The CDR3 has 15 residues. The germline gives CDR1 MDHEN, CDR2 SYDVKM. V lost 3 bases and J 4 bases, leaving 13 bases between the germline ends.

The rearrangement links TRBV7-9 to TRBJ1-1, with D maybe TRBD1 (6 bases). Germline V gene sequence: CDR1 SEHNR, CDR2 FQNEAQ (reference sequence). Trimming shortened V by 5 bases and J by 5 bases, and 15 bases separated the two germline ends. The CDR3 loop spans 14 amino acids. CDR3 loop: CASSAGALGTEAFF. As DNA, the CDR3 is TGTGCCAGCAGCGCAGGGGCCCTGGGAACTGAAGCTTTCTTT.

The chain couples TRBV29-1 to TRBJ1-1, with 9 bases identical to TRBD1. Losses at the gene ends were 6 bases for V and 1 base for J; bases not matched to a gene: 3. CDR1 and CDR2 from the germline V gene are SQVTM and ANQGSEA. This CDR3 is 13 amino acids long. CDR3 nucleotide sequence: TGCAGCGTCCGGGACAGGGCGAACACTGAAGCTTTCTTT. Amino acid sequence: CSVRDRANTEAFF.